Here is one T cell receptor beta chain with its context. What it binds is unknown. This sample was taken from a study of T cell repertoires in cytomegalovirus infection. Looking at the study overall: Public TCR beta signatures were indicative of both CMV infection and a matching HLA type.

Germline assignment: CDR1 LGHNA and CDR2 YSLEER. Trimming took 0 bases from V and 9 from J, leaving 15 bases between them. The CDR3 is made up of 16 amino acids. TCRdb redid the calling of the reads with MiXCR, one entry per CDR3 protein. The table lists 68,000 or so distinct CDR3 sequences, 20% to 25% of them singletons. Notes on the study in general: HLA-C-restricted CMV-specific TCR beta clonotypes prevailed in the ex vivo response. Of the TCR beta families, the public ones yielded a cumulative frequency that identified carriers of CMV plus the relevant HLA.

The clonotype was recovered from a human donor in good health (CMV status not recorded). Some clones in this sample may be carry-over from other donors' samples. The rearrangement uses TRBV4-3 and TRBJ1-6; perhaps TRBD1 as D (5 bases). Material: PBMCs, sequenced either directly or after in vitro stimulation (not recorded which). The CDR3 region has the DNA TGCGCCAGCAGCCAAGATTCACAGGCCCTCGGTTCACCCCTCCACTTT. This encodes CASSQDSQALGSPLHF.